Given below is one T cell receptor (beta chain) in context. Its antigen is not known. This table comes from immunoSEQ multiplex PCR, and its TCRdb copy is limited to in-frame clones, with some not included. The sample has around 140,000 clones, about 93% seen once. The sample belongs to a study of T cell responses to AZD1222 COVID-19 vaccine. At the level of the study: Doses given second, at about 4 or about 12 weeks, were pooled. Broader study findings: Just a handful of AZD1222 recipients tested seropositive at baseline. Donors in the cohort were predominantly white British and more often female, and clonal diversity was possibly underestimated. Spike-specific TCR breadth and depth went up after people got two AZD1222 doses.

Trimming took 2 bases from V and 0 from J, leaving 14 bases between them. CDR3 size: 16 residues. Germline CDR1 and CDR2: MGHDK and SYGVNS. This chain links TRBV25-1 with TRBJ2-7; weak D call: TRBD2 (6 bases). The sequence came from an adult in good health. The input for sequencing was peripheral blood, taken on day 0 of AZD1222 vaccination. CDR3 DNA: TGTGCCAGCAGTGAAGGTCCAGCGGGCCTCTCCTACGAGCAGTACTTC. Its protein is CASSEGPAGLSYEQYF.